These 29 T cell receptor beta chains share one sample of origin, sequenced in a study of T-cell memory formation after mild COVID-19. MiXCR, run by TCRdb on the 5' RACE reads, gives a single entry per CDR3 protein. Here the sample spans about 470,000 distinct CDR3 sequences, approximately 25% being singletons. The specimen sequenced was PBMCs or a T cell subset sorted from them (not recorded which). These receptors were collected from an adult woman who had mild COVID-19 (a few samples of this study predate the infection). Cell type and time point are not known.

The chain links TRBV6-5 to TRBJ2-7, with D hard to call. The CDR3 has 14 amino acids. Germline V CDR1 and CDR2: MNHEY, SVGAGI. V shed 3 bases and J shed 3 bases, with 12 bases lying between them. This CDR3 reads CASSYNTGNYEQYF. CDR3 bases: TGTGCCAGCAGTTATAATACGGGTAACTACGAGCAGTACTTC.

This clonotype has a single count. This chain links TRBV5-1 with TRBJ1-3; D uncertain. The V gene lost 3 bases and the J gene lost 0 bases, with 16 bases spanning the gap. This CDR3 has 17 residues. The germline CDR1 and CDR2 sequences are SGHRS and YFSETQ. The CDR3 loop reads CASSSGLIGSSGNTIYF. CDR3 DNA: TGCGCCAGCAGCTCGGGTCTCATCGGGTCCTCTGGAAACACCATATATTTT.

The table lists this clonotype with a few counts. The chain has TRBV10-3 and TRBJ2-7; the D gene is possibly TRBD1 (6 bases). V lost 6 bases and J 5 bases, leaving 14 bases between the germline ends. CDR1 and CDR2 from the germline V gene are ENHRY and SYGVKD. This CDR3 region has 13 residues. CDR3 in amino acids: CAIRPDRSDEQYF. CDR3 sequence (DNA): TGTGCCATCAGACCCGACAGGTCGGACGAGCAGTACTTC.

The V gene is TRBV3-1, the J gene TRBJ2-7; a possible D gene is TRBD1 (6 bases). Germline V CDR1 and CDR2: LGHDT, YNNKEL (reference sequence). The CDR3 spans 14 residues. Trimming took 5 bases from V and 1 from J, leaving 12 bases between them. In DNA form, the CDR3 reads TGTGCCAGCAGCTCGGGACACCTATCCTACGAGCAGTACTTC. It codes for CASSSGHLSYEQYF.

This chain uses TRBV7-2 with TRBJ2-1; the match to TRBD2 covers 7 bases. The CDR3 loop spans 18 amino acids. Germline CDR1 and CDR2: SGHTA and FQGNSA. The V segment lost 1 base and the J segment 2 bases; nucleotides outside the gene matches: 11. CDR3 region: CASSLEALAGAAYNEQFF. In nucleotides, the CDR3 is TGTGCCAGCAGCTTAGAGGCACTTGCGGGAGCGGCCTACAATGAGCAGTTCTTC.

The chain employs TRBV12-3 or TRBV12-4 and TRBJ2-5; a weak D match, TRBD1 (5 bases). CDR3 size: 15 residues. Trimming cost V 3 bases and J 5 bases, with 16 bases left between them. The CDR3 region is CASSFGAGIGETQYF. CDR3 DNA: TGTGCCAGCAGTTTTGGGGCAGGGATCGGGGAGACCCAGTACTTC.

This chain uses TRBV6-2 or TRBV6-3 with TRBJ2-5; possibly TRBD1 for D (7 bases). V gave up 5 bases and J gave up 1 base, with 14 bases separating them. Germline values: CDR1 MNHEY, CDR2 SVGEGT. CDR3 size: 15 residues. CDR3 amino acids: CASSQQGGIQETQYF. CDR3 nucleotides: TGTGCCAGCAGTCAGCAGGGGGGAATCCAAGAGACCCAGTACTTC.

As DNA, the CDR3 is TGTGCCAGCAGTGACCGGGGACTAGCCTCGCGCAATGAGCAGTTCTTC. It translates to CASSDRGLASRNEQFF. J is TRBJ2-1 and V is TRBV6-4, with 9 bases that match TRBD2. This CDR3 contains 16 residues. The V gene end was trimmed by 2 bases and the J gene end by 6 bases; junction bases not matched to a gene: 8. Germline CDR1 MRHNA, CDR2 SNTAGT.

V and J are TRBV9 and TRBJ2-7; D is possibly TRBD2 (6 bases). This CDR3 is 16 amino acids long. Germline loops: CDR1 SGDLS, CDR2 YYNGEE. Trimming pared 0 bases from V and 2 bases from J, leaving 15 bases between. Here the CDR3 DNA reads TGTGCCAGCAGCGTAGATTGGGCTAGCGAGACCTACGAGCAGTACTTC. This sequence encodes CASSVDWASETYEQYF.

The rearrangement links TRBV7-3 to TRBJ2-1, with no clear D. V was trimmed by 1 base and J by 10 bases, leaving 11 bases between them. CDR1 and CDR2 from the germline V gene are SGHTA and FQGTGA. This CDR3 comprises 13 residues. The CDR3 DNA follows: TGTGCCAGCAGCTTAAACCTAGGCGGCGAGCAGTTCTTC. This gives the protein CASSLNLGGEQFF.

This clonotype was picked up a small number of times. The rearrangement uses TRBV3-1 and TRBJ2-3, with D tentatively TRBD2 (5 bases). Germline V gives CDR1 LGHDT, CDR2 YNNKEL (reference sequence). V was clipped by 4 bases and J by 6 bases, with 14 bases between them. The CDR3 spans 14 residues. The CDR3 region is CASSPSGVADTQYF. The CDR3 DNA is TGTGCCAGCAGCCCCTCCGGGGTCGCGGATACGCAGTATTTT.

The CDR3 nucleotides read TGCGCCAGCAGCCCGATGGCACAGGGAAACTCCTACGAGCAGTACTTC. This codes for CASSPMAQGNSYEQYF. The chain employs TRBV5-1 and TRBJ2-7; tentatively, D is TRBD1 (6 bases). V dropped 4 bases and J dropped 0 bases, with 17 bases sitting between them. CDR3 size: 16 residues. From germline, CDR1 is SGHRS and CDR2 YFSETQ.

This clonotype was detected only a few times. The CDR3 here is CASSLTRVGWGNEQFF. In DNA form, the CDR3 reads TGTGCCAGCAGTTTAACCCGGGTCGGGTGGGGCAATGAGCAGTTCTTC. The chain has TRBV12-3 or TRBV12-4 and TRBJ2-1; D is ambiguous. CDR3 length: 16 residues. V was clipped by 2 bases and J by 6 bases, with 17 bases between them.

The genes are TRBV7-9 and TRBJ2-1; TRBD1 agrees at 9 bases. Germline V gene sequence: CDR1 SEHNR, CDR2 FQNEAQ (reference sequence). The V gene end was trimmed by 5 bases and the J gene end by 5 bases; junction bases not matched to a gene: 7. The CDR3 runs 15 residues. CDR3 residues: CASSPGQGKHNEQFF. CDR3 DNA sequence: TGTGCCAGCAGCCCGGGACAGGGCAAACACAATGAGCAGTTCTTC.

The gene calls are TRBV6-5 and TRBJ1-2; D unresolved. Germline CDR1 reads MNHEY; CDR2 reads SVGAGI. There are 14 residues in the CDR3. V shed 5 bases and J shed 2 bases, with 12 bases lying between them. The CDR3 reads CASSPLAGNYGYTF. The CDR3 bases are TGTGCCAGCAGTCCCCTCGCAGGAAACTATGGCTACACCTTC.

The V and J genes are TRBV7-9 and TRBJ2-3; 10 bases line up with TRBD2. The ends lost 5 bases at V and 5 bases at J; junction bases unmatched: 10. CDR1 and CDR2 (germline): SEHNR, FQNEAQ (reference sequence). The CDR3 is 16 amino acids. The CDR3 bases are TGTGCCAGCAGCCCAGTGGCTAGCGGGGGCCTAGATACGCAGTATTTT. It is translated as CASSPVASGGLDTQYF.

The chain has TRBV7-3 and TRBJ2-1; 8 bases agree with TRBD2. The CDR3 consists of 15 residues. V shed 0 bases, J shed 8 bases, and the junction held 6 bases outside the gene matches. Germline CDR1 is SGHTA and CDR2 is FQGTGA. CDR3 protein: CASSLTGLGNHEQFF. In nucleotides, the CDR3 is TGTGCCAGCAGCTTAACGGGACTAGGTAACCATGAGCAGTTCTTC.

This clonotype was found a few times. The CDR3 reads CASSQEGTGGQETQYF. Written as DNA, the CDR3 is TGCGCCAGCAGCCAAGAGGGAACGGGGGGGCAAGAGACCCAGTACTTC. This chain joins TRBV4-1 and TRBJ2-5, with 8 bases matching TRBD2. The J segment lost 2 bases and the V segment lost 0 bases, leaving 5 bases of the junction unmatched. The CDR3 has 16 amino acids. CDR1 and CDR2 (germline): MGHRA, YSYEKL.

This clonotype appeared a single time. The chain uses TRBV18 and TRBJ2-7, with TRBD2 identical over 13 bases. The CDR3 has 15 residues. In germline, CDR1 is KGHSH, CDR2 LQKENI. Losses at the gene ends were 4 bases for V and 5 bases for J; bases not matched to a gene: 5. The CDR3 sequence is CASSLTSGGAHEQYF. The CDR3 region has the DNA TGTGCCAGCTCACTAACTAGCGGGGGGGCCCACGAGCAGTACTTC.

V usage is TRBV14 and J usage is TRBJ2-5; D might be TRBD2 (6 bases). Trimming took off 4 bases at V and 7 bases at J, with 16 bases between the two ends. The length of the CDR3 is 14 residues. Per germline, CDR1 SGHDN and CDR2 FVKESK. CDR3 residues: CASSPLLVGGTQYF. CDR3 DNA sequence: TGTGCCAGCAGCCCTCTCCTTGTGGGAGGGACCCAGTACTTC.

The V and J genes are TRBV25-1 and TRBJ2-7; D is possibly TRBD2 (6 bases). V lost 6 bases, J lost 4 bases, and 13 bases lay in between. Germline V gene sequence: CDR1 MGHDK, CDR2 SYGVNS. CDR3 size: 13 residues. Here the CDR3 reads CASSSWGVYEQYF. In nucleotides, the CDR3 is TGTGCCAGCAGCTCGTGGGGGGTTTACGAGCAGTACTTC.

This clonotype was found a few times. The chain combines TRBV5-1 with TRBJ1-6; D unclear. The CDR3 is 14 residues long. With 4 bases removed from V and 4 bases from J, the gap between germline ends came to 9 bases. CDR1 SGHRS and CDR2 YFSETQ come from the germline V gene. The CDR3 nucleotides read TGCGCCAGCAGCATCGACGGATATAATTCACCCCTCCACTTT. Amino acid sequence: CASSIDGYNSPLHF.

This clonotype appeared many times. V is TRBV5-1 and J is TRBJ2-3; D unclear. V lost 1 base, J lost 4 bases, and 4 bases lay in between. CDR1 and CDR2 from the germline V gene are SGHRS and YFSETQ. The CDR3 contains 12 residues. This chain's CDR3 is CASSLYADTQYF. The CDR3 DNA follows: TGCGCCAGCAGCTTGTACGCAGATACGCAGTATTTT. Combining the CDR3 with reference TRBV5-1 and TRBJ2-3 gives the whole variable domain KAGVTQTPRYLIKTRGQQVTLSCSPISGHRSVSWYQQTPGQGLQFLFEYFSETQRNKGNFPGRFSGRQFSNSRSEMNVSTLELGDSALYLCASSLYADTQYFGPGTRLTVL.

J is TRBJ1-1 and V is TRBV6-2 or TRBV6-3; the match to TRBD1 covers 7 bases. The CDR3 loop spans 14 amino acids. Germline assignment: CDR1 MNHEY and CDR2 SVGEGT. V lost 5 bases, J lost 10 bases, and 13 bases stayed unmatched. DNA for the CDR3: TGTGCCAGCAGTCCTACTCGGGACAGCCGGGCAGCTTTCTTT. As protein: CASSPTRDSRAAFF.

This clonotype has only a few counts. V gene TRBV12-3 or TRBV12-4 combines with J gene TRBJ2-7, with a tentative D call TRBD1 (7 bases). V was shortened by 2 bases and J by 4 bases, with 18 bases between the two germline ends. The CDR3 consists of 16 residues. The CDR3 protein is CASSLRWAGQIYEQYF. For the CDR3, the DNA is TGTGCCAGCAGTTTACGATGGGCGGGACAGATTTACGAGCAGTACTTC.

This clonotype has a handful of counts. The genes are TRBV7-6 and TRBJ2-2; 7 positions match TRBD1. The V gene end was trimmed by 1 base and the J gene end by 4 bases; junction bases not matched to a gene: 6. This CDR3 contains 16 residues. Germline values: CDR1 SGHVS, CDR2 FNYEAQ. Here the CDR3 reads CASSLVYRGFTGELFF. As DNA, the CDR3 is TGTGCCAGCAGCTTAGTATACAGGGGCTTCACCGGGGAGCTGTTTTTT.

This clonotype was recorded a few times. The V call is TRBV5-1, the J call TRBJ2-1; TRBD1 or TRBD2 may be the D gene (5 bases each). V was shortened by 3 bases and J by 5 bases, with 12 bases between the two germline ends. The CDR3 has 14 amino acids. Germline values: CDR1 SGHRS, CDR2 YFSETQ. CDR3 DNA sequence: TGCGCCAGCAGCTCCGGGACGCCGAACAATGAGCAGTTCTTC. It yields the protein CASSSGTPNNEQFF.

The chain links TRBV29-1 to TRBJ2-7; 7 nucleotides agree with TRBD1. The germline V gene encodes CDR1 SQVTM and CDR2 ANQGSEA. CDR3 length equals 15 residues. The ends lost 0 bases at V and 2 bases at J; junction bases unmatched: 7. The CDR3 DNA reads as TGCAGCGTTGAAGATCCCGGGACAGTCACCTACGAGCAGTACTTC. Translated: CSVEDPGTVTYEQYF.

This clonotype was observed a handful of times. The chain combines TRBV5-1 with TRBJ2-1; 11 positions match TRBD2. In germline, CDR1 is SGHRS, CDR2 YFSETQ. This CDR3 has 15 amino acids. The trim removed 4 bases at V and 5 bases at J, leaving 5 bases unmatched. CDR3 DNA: TGCGCCAGCAGCGCACTGACTAGCGGGGACAATGAGCAGTTCTTC. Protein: CASSALTSGDNEQFF.